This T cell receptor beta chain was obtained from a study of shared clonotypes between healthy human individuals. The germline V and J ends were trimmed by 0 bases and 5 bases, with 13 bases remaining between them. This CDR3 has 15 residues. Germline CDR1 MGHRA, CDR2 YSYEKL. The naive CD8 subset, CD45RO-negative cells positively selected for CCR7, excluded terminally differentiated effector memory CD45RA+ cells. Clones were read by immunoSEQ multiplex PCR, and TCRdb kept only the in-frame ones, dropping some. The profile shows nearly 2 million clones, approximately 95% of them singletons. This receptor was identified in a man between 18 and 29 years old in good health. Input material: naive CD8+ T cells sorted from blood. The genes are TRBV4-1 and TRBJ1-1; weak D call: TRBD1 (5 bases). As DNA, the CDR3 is TGCGCCAGCAGCCAAGAATCCGGGGGGAGGACTGAAGCTTTCTTT. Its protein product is CASSQESGGRTEAFF.